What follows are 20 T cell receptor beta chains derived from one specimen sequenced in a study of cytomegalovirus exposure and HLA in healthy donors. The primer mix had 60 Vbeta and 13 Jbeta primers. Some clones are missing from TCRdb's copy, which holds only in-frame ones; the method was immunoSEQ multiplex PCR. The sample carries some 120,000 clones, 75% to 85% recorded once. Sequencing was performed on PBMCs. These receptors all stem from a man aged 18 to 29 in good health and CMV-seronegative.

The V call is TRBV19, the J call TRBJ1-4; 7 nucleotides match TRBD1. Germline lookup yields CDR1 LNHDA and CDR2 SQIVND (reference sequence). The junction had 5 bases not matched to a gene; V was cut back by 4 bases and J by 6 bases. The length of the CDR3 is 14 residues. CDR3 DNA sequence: TGTGCCAGTAGTAGGACAGGCCGGTATGAAAAACTGTTTTTT. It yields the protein CASSRTGRYEKLFF.

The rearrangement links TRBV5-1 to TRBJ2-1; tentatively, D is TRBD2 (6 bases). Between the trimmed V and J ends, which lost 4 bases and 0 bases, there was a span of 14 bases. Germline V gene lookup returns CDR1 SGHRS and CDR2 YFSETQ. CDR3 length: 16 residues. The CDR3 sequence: CASSGLARSSYNEQFF. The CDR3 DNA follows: TGCGCCAGCAGCGGGCTAGCGAGAAGCTCCTACAATGAGCAGTTCTTC.

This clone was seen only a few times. CDR3 in amino acids: CASSYPDRRGEQYF. CDR3 coding DNA: TGTGCCAGCAGTTACCCGGACAGAAGGGGTGAGCAGTACTTC. The chain has TRBV6-5 and TRBJ2-7; possible D gene TRBD1, 6 bases. Trimming took 2 bases from V and 7 from J, leaving 15 bases between them. The germline CDR1 and CDR2 sequences are MNHEY and SVGAGI. The CDR3 contains 14 residues.

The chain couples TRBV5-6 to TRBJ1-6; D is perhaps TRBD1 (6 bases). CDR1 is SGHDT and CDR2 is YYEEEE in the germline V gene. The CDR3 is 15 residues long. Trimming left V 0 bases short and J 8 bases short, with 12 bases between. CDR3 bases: TGTGCCAGCAGCTTGGTAGGGGGAAGCTATTCACCCCTCCACTTT. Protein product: CASSLVGGSYSPLHF.

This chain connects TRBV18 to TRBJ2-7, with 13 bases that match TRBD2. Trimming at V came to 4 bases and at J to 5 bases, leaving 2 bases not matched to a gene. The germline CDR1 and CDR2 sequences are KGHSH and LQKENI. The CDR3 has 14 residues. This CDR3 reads CASSRTSGSHEQYF. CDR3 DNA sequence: TGTGCCAGCTCACGGACTAGCGGGAGCCACGAGCAGTACTTC.

The CDR3 DNA reads as TGTGCCAGCAGCCCGGTCGCGGCGGGAGGCGCAGATACGCAGTATTTT. This translates into CASSPVAAGGADTQYF. The genes are TRBV14 and TRBJ2-3; 8 bases map to TRBD2. The CDR3 length is 16 residues. CDR1 and CDR2 from the germline V gene are SGHDN and FVKESK. The V segment lost 4 bases and the J segment 4 bases; nucleotides outside the gene matches: 10.

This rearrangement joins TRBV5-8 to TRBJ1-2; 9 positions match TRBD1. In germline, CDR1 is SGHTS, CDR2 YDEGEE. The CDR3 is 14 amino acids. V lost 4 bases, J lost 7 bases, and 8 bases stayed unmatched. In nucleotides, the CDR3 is TGTGCCAGCAGCCCGGGACAGGGAGTAGTTGGCTACACCTTC. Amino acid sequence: CASSPGQGVVGYTF.

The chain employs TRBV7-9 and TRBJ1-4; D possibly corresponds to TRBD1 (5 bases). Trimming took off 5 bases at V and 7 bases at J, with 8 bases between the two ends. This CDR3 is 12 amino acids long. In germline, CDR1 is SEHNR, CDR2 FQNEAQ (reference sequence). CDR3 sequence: CASSRGAEKLFF. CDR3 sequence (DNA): TGTGCCAGCAGCAGGGGTGCTGAAAAACTGTTTTTT.

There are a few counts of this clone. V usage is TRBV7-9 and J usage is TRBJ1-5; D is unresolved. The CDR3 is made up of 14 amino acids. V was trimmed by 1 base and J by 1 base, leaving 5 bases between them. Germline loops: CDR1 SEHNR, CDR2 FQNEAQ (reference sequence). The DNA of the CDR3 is TGTGCCAGCAGCTTAGGGAGGAGCAATCAGCCCCAGCATTTT. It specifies CASSLGRSNQPQHF.

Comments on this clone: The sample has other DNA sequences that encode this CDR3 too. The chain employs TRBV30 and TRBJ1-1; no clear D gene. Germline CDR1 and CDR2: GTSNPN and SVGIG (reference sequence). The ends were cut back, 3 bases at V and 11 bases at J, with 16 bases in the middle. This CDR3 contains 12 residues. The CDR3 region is CAWSSAGSVAFF. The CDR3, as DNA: TGTGCCTGGAGCAGTGCGGGATCAGTTGCTTTCTTT.

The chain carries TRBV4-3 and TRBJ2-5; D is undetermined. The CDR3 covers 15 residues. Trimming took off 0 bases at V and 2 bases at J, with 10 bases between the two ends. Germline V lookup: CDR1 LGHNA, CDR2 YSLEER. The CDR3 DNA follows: TGCGCCAGCAGCCAAGATATGTCCTTGCAAGAGACCCAGTACTTC. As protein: CASSQDMSLQETQYF.

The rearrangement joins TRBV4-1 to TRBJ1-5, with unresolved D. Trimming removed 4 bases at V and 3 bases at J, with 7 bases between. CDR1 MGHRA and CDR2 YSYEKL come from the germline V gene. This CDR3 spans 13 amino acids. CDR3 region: CASSPRANQPQHF. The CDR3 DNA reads TGCGCCAGCAGCCCGCGGGCCAATCAGCCCCAGCATTTT.

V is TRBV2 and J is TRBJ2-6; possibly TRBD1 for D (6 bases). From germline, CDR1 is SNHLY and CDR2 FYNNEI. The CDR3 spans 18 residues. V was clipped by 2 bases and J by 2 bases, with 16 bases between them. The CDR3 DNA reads TGTGCCAGCAGTGAACGGGGCAGGGGCACGGCTGGGGCCAACGTCCTGACTTTC. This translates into CASSERGRGTAGANVLTF. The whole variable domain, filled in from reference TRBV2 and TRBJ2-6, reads EPEVTQTPSHQVTQMGQEVILRCVPISNHLYFYWYRQILGQKVEFLVSFYNNEISEKSEIFDDQFSVERPDGSNFTLKIRSTKLEDSAMYFCASSERGRGTAGANVLTFGAGSRLTVL.

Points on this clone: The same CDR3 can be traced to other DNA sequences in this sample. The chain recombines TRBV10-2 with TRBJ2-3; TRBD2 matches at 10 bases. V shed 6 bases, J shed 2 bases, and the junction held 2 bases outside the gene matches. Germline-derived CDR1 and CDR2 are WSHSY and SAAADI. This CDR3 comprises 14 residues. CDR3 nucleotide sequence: TGCGCCAGCAGCGGGACTAGCGTCACAGATACGCAGTATTTT. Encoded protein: CASSGTSVTDTQYF.

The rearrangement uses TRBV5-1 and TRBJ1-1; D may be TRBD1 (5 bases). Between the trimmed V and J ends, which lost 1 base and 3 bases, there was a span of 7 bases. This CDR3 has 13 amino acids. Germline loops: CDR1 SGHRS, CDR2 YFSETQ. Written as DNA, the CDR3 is TGCGCCAGCAGCTTGATAGGGGACACTGAAGCTTTCTTT. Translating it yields CASSLIGDTEAFF. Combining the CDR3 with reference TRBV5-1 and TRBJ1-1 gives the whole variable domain KAGVTQTPRYLIKTRGQQVTLSCSPISGHRSVSWYQQTPGQGLQFLFEYFSETQRNKGNFPGRFSGRQFSNSRSEMNVSTLELGDSALYLCASSLIGDTEAFFGQGTRLTVV.

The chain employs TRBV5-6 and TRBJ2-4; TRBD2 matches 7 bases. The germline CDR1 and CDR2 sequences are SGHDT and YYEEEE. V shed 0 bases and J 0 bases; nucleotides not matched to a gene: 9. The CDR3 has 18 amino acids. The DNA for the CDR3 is TGTGCCAGCAGCTTGGTCTCGGGAGGCGGGATAGCCAAAAACATTCAGTACTTC. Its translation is CASSLVSGGGIAKNIQYF.

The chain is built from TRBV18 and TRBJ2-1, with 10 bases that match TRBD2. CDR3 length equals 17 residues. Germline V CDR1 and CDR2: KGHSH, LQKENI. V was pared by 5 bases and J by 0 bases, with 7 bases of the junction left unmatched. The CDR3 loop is CASSKGSSGSSYNEQFF. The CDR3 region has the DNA TGTGCCAGCTCAAAGGGCTCTAGCGGGAGCTCCTACAATGAGCAGTTCTTC. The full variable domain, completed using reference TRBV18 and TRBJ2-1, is NAGVMQNPRHLVRRRGQEARLRCSPMKGHSHVYWYRQLPEEGLKFMVYLQKENIIDESGMPKERFSAEFPKEGPSILRIQQVVRGDSAAYFCASSKGSSGSSYNEQFFGPGTRLTVL.

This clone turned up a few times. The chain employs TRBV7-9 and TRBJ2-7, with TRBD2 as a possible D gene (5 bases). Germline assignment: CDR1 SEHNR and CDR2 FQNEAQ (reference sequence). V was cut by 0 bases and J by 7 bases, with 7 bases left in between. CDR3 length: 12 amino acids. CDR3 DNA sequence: TGTGCCAGCAGCTTAGCGGGAGTGGAGCAGTACTTC. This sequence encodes CASSLAGVEQYF.

CDR3 region: CASSQDQGGYEQFF. The DNA for the CDR3 is TGCGCCAGCAGCCAAGATCAAGGAGGGTATGAGCAGTTCTTC. V gene TRBV4-1 combines with J gene TRBJ2-1; D is perhaps TRBD2 (6 bases). V was cut by 0 bases and J by 8 bases, with 11 bases left in between. Germline CDR1 MGHRA, CDR2 YSYEKL. CDR3 length: 14 residues.

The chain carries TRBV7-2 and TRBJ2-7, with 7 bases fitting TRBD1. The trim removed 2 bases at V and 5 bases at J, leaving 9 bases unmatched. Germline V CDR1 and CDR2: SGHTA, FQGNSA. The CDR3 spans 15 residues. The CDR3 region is CASSLSPDRRDEQYF. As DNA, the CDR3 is TGTGCCAGCAGCTTATCCCCGGACAGGCGAGACGAGCAGTACTTC.